The 15 T cell receptor beta chains presented below share a single source sample, sequenced in a study of read filtering for tumor transcriptome and immune sequencing. Molecular barcoded adaptors covering alpha/delta and beta/gamma chains were used on approximately 400 ng RNA. TCRdb reprocessed the reads via MiXCR and lists one record per CDR3 protein. The sample has 60,000 to 80,000 distinct CDR3 sequences, roughly 13% seen once. The sequenced sample consisted of a population of CD138-negative cells sorted from bone marrow. The receptors stem from a donor older than 35 with multiple myeloma.

This clonotype was detected ten times or more. J is TRBJ2-7 and V is TRBV11-3, with 9 bases aligning to TRBD2. The CDR3 loop spans 16 amino acids. The germline CDR1 and CDR2 sequences are SGHNT and YENEEA. Germline trimming cut 1 base from V and 0 bases from J; bases unmatched to any gene: 4. The CDR3 nucleotides read TGTGCCAGCAGCTTAGCTGCTAGCGGGGTCTCCTACGAGCAGTACTTC. This sequence encodes CASSLAASGVSYEQYF.

Remarks on this clonotype: A read error may produce the germline difference seen at one junction end. V is TRBV28 and J is TRBJ2-1; no firm D call. This CDR3 has 13 amino acids. Germline-derived CDR1 and CDR2 are MDHEN and SYDVKM. DNA for the CDR3: TGTGTCAGCAGCCGCGGACCCTACAATGGGCAGTTCTTC. Translated: CVSSRGPYNGQFF. Drawing the rest from reference TRBV28 and TRBJ2-1, the complete variable domain is DVKVTQSSRYLVKRTGEKVFLECVQDMDHENMFWYRQDPGLGLRLIYFSYDVKMKEKGDIPEGYSVSREKKERFSLILESASTNQTSMYLCVSSRGPYNGQFFGPGTRLTVL.

This clonotype was seen ten or more times. The rearrangement joins TRBV7-2 to TRBJ2-7, with 9 nucleotides matching TRBD1. This CDR3 spans 15 amino acids. Germline V gives CDR1 SGHTA, CDR2 FQGNSA. V shed 5 bases and J 6 bases; nucleotides not matched to a gene: 11. This chain's CDR3 is CASSRTGTGTLEQYF. The CDR3 nucleotides read TGTGCCAGCAGCCGAACCGGGACAGGGACTCTCGAGCAGTACTTC.

The chain carries TRBV10-2 and TRBJ1-1, with D unclear. Germline lookup yields CDR1 WSHSY and CDR2 SAAADI. V was pared by 8 bases and J by 3 bases, with 10 bases between. This CDR3 region has 12 residues. The DNA of the CDR3 is TGCGCCAGCCGCACTGTGGACACTGAAGCTTTCTTT. Translation gives CASRTVDTEAFF.

This clonotype came up many times. This sequence joins TRBV30 and TRBJ1-1, with D hard to call. The CDR3 loop spans 13 amino acids. Germline CDR1 GTSNPN, CDR2 SVGIG (reference sequence). V was cut by 0 bases and J by 1 base, with 6 bases left in between. For the CDR3, the DNA is TGTGCCTGGAGTGTACTCGGGAACACTGAAGCTTTCTTT. Protein: CAWSVLGNTEAFF.

V gene TRBV20-1 combines with J gene TRBJ1-5; no firm D call. CDR1 and CDR2 from the germline V gene are DFQATT and SNEGSKA (reference sequence). The CDR3 totals 14 residues. With 6 bases removed from V and 7 bases from J, the gap between germline ends came to 19 bases. The CDR3 region is CSAGRRGRRQPQHF. Written as DNA, the CDR3 is TGCAGTGCGGGGAGGCGGGGAAGGAGGCAGCCCCAGCATTTT.

In this sample, this clonotype turned up a few times. V usage is TRBV4-1 and J usage is TRBJ1-3; unclear D gene. Germline V lookup: CDR1 MGHRA, CDR2 YSYEKL. CDR3 length equals 16 residues. V lost 1 base and J lost 1, with 11 bases in between. The CDR3 DNA is TGCGCCAGCAGCCAAGTCCGAGGAATATCTGGAAACACCATATATTTT. This gives the protein CASSQVRGISGNTIYF.

This clonotype occurred many times. The genes are TRBV19 and TRBJ2-1; D unresolved. The CDR3 is 10 residues long. Germline CDR1 and CDR2: LNHDA and SQIVND (reference sequence). V dropped 6 bases and J dropped 14 bases, with 11 bases sitting between them. CDR3 sequence (DNA): TGTGCCAGTAGCGCTCAAGAGAAGTTCTTC. Protein product: CASSAQEKFF.

V is TRBV7-8 and J is TRBJ2-1, with 15 bases that match TRBD2. The germline V gene encodes CDR1 SGHVS and CDR2 FQNEAQ. V lost 8 bases and J lost 4; bases outside the gene matches: 9. This CDR3 has 17 amino acids. CDR3 bases: TGTGCCAGCCTCGGAGGACTAGCGGGAGGGTTATACAATGAGCAGTTCTTC. The encoded protein is CASLGGLAGGLYNEQFF.

This clonotype was seen many times. This chain connects TRBV7-3 to TRBJ2-1, with D possibly TRBD1 on 6 matching bases. The V and J ends lost 5 bases and 6 bases respectively, with 17 bases between them. The CDR3 totals 15 residues. Germline V gives CDR1 SGHTA, CDR2 FQGTGA. The CDR3 DNA reads TGTGCCAGCAGCACCAGGGGAGCCCCCGGCAATGAGCAGTTCTTC. Protein product: CASSTRGAPGNEQFF.

In this sample, this clonotype turned up many times. The genes are TRBV7-9 and TRBJ2-1; TRBD2 matches at 12 bases. The CDR3 has 19 residues. CDR1 is SEHNR, CDR2 FQNEAQ, per germline (reference sequence). The V and J ends lost 6 bases and 1 base, in that order; junction bases with no gene match: 13. In DNA, the CDR3 is TGTGCCAGCAGTCCCTCTGCCCGGACTAGCGGGGCTTCCTACAATGAGCAGTTCTTC. Translating it yields CASSPSARTSGASYNEQFF.

This clonotype was recorded at least ten times. The chain recombines TRBV20-1 with TRBJ2-3, with a tentative D call TRBD2 (6 bases). The CDR3 contains 15 residues. V was shortened by 0 bases and J by 2 bases, with 12 bases between the two germline ends. Germline V gene sequence: CDR1 DFQATT, CDR2 SNEGSKA (reference sequence). The CDR3 region is CSARDGREDTDTQYF. The DNA of the CDR3 is TGCAGTGCTAGAGATGGAAGGGAGGACACAGATACGCAGTATTTT.

Many counts were recorded for this clonotype. The rearrangement links TRBV2 to TRBJ2-4; 9 nucleotides line up with TRBD1. The V and J ends lost 6 bases and 0 bases, in that order; junction bases with no gene match: 6. Germline loops: CDR1 SNHLY, CDR2 FYNNEI. The CDR3 runs 16 residues. The CDR3 loop reads CASREGQGLAKNIQYF. The CDR3 DNA reads as TGTGCCAGCAGAGAGGGACAGGGTCTAGCCAAAAACATTCAGTACTTC. The entire variable domain, with the rest obtained from reference TRBV2 and TRBJ2-4, is as follows: EPEVTQTPSHQVTQMGQEVILRCVPISNHLYFYWYRQILGQKVEFLVSFYNNEISEKSEIFDDQFSVERPDGSNFTLKIRSTKLEDSAMYFCASREGQGLAKNIQYFGAGTRLSVL.

This clonotype was detected a few times. A read error may be the cause here, since a much bigger clone is one base away. The genes are TRBV6-1 and TRBJ2-1; tentatively, D is TRBD1 or TRBD2 (5 bases each). CDR1 is MNHNS and CDR2 is SASEGT in the germline V gene. The CDR3 is 11 residues long. The CDR3 loop is CASRGDLPHSF. The CDR3 region has the DNA TGTGCCAGCAGGGGGGACCTCCCACACTCCTTC.

The chain carries TRBV7-2 and TRBJ1-5; 9 bases map to TRBD1. The trim removed 5 bases at V and 9 bases at J, leaving 11 bases unmatched. CDR1 SGHTA and CDR2 FQGNSA come from the germline V gene. The CDR3 covers 15 residues. CDR3 region: CASSPGTGPRWPQHF. CDR3 nucleotides: TGTGCCAGCAGCCCCGGGACAGGGCCCCGATGGCCCCAGCATTTT.